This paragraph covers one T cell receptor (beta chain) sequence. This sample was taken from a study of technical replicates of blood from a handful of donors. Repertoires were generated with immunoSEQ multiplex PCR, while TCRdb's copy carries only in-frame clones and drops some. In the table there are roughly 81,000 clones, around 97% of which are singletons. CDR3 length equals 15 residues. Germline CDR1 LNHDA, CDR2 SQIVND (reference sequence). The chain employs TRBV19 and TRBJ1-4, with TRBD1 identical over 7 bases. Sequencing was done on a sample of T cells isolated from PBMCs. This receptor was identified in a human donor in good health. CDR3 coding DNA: TGTGCAGGAGTAACAGGGGAGGTGGCTAATGAAAAACTGTTTTTT. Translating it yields CAGVTGEVANEKLFF.